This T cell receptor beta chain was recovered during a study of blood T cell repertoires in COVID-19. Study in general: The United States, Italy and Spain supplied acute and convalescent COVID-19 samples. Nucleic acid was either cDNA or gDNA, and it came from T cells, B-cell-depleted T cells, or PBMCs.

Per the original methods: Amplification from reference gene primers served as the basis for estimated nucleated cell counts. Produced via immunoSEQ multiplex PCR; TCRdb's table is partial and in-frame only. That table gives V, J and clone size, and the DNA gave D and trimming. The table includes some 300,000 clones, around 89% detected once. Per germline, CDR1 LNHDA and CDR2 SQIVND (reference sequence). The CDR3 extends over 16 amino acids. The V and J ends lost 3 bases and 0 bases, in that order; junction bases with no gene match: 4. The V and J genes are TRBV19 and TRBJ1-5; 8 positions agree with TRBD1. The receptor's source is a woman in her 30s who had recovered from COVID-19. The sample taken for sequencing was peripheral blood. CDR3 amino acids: CASSIVTGGSNQPQHF. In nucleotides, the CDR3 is TGTGCCAGTAGTATTGTCACAGGGGGTAGCAATCAGCCCCAGCATTTT.